These 16 T cell receptor beta chains originate from one sample sequenced in a study of shared clonotypes between healthy human individuals. The repertoire was sequenced with immunoSEQ multiplex PCR; TCRdb's copy has only in-frame clones and lacks some. The sample shows about 2.5 million clones, approximately 90% of them seen only once. Material for sequencing was naive CD4+ T cells from PBMCs. Subset described: CD45RA+ positively selected. Receptors originate from a man aged 18-30 years in good health. Some clones in this sample may be carry-over from other donors' samples.

This clone was seen a handful of times. This sequence joins TRBV19 and TRBJ1-5, with D uncertain. There are 15 residues in the CDR3. Germline V gene sequence: CDR1 LNHDA, CDR2 SQIVND (reference sequence). The germline V and J ends were trimmed by 5 bases and 1 base, with 12 bases remaining between them. CDR3 sequence reads: CASSSSLNSNQPQHF. The CDR3 region has the DNA TGTGCCAGTAGTTCCAGCCTTAACAGCAATCAGCCCCAGCATTTT.

This chain links TRBV9 with TRBJ2-5; 10 bases map to TRBD1. V dropped 4 bases and J dropped 4; count of bases not matched to a gene: 10. The V gene's germline CDR1 is SGDLS and CDR2 YYNGEE. The length of the CDR3 is 16 residues. CDR3 loop: CASSLMTGGDGETQYF. The CDR3 DNA is TGTGCCAGCAGCCTCATGACAGGGGGCGATGGAGAGACCCAGTACTTC.

This clone was detected once. This chain uses TRBV6-6 with TRBJ1-3; D call uncertain. Trimming took 11 bases from V and 0 from J, leaving 20 bases between them. The germline CDR1 and CDR2 sequences are MNHNY and SVGAGI (reference sequence). This CDR3 comprises 16 residues. CDR3 sequence: CAVHNFPGISGNTIYF. The CDR3 DNA reads TGTGCCGTACACAATTTTCCAGGCATCTCTGGAAACACCATATATTTT.

The rearrangement joins TRBV5-1 to TRBJ2-7; unclear D gene. Per the germline V gene, CDR1 is SGHRS and CDR2 is YFSETQ. Between the trimmed V and J ends, which lost 2 bases and 0 bases, there was a span of 12 bases. CDR3 size: 15 residues. Here the CDR3 DNA reads TGCGCCAGCAGCTTCGACCTCCGTATCTCCTACGAGCAGTACTTC. It specifies CASSFDLRISYEQYF.

The rearrangement links TRBV6-5 to TRBJ2-7, with TRBD1 matching over 9 bases. V dropped 4 bases and J dropped 7; count of bases not matched to a gene: 11. The CDR3 spans 15 residues. Germline-derived CDR1 and CDR2 are MNHEY and SVGAGI. The CDR3 sequence: CASSSPGQGLWEQYF. The CDR3 bases are TGTGCCAGCAGTTCTCCGGGACAGGGACTTTGGGAGCAGTACTTC.

V gene TRBV7-6 combines with J gene TRBJ2-1; 10 nucleotides align to TRBD2. Trimming cost V 3 bases and J 4 bases; bases outside gene matches: 3. The germline CDR1 and CDR2 sequences are SGHVS and FNYEAQ. This CDR3 region has 15 residues. CDR3 in DNA: TGTGCCAGCAGCTTCGGACTAGCGGCTTACAATGAGCAGTTCTTC. It codes for CASSFGLAAYNEQFF. The variable domain in full, completed from reference TRBV7-6 and TRBJ2-1, reads GAGVSQSPRYKVTKRGQDVALRCDPISGHVSLYWYRQALGQGPEFLTYFNYEAQQDKSGLPNDRFSAERPEGSISTLTIQRTEQRDSAMYRCASSFGLAAYNEQFFGPGTRLTVL.

A few counts support this clone. Other DNA sequences within the sample encode an identical CDR3. The chain links TRBV18 to TRBJ1-2; maybe TRBD1 (6 bases). V lost 2 bases, J lost 2 bases, and 6 bases lay in between. This CDR3 is built from 13 residues. Germline V CDR1 and CDR2: KGHSH, LQKENI. The CDR3 is CASSPDRNYGYTF. CDR3 DNA sequence: TGTGCCAGCTCACCAGACAGGAACTATGGCTACACCTTC.

This chain joins TRBV5-1 and TRBJ2-2, with 8 bases that match TRBD1. Germline V gene data show CDR1 as SGHRS and CDR2 as YFSETQ. The CDR3 is 16 residues long. V trimming: 4 bases; J trimming: 2 bases; junction bases outside the gene matches: 7. The CDR3 coding sequence is TGCGCCAGCAGCGAACAGGGGGTTGACAACACCGGGGAGCTGTTTTTT. It codes for CASSEQGVDNTGELFF.

The rearrangement joins TRBV18 to TRBJ2-1, with a possible D match to TRBD1 (7 bases). Germline CDR1 KGHSH, CDR2 LQKENI. The CDR3 totals 17 residues. Trimming took off 6 bases at V and 5 bases at J, with 23 bases between the two ends. CDR3 amino acids: CASSLKYDRAGNNEQFF. The CDR3 region has the DNA TGTGCCAGCTCTCTCAAATACGACAGGGCGGGGAACAATGAGCAGTTCTTC.

CDR3 protein: CASSVDGRVSYNEQFF. CDR3 nucleotides: TGTGCCAGCAGCGTGGACGGGAGGGTTTCCTACAATGAGCAGTTCTTC. This sequence joins TRBV13 and TRBJ2-1; TRBD2 matches 8 bases. V shed 5 bases, J shed 1 base, and the junction held 7 bases outside the gene matches. Germline CDR1 PRHDT, CDR2 FYEKMQ (reference sequence). The CDR3 sequence is 16 residues long. The whole variable domain, remainder taken from reference TRBV13 and TRBJ2-1, is AAGVIQSPRHLIKEKRETATLKCYPIPRHDTVYWYQQGPGQDPQFLISFYEKMQSDKGSIPDRFSAQQFSDYHSELNMSSLELGDSALYFCASSVDGRVSYNEQFFGPGTRLTVL.

For this clone: Other DNA sequences in the sample encode the same CDR3. This sequence joins TRBV7-8 and TRBJ2-7; 9 bases agree with TRBD1. The CDR3 has 15 residues. The J segment lost 0 bases and the V segment lost 0 bases, leaving 0 bases of the junction unmatched. Germline CDR1 SGHVS, CDR2 FQNEAQ. The CDR3 protein is CASSLAGQGSYEQYF. In DNA form, the CDR3 reads TGTGCCAGCAGCTTAGCGGGACAGGGCTCCTACGAGCAGTACTTC.

The rearrangement joins TRBV6-5 to TRBJ1-5, with D unresolved. V was pared by 6 bases and J by 3 bases, with 12 bases between. The CDR3 has 14 residues. Germline CDR1 reads MNHEY; CDR2 reads SVGAGI. CDR3 bases: TGTGCCAGCAGCCGTGGCGGACTCAATCAGCCCCAGCATTTT. Residues: CASSRGGLNQPQHF.

V usage is TRBV11-2 and J usage is TRBJ2-1; TRBD2 agrees at 11 bases. Germline V gives CDR1 SGHAT, CDR2 FQNNGV. This CDR3 comprises 15 residues. V was pared by 6 bases and J by 5 bases, with 6 bases of the junction left unmatched. DNA of the CDR3: TGTGCCAGCAGGGTTAGCGGGAGGGCCGACAATGAGCAGTTCTTC. This gives the protein CASRVSGRADNEQFF.

The genes are TRBV5-1 and TRBJ2-5, with D tentatively TRBD1 (5 bases). Trimming stripped 2 bases from V and 0 bases from J, with 14 bases between. There are 16 residues in the CDR3. Germline values: CDR1 SGHRS, CDR2 YFSETQ. The CDR3 DNA reads TGCGCCAGCAGCTTTCAACCAGGGATTTACCAAGAGACCCAGTACTTC. Translating it yields CASSFQPGIYQETQYF.

The V gene is TRBV27, the J gene TRBJ2-2; 12 bases line up with TRBD2. The CDR3 loop spans 17 amino acids. Per the germline V gene, CDR1 is MNHEY and CDR2 is SMNVEV (reference sequence). V gave up 2 bases and J gave up 5 bases; unmatched junction bases: 6. CDR3 in amino acids: CASSLGLAGLLTGELFF. In DNA, the CDR3 is TGTGCCAGCAGTTTAGGACTAGCGGGGCTCCTTACCGGGGAGCTGTTTTTT.

There are a few counts of this clone. This sequence joins TRBV10-2 and TRBJ1-1; TRBD1 agrees at 7 bases. J gave up 11 bases and V 5 bases, and 8 bases lay outside the gene matches. The CDR3 has 12 residues. Per the germline V gene, CDR1 is WSHSY and CDR2 is SAAADI. The CDR3 DNA sequence: TGCGCCAGCAGTAGACAGGGAGAAGAGGCTTTCTTT. Translating gives CASSRQGEEAFF.